These T cell receptor beta chains were read from a single sample in a study of CD8 T cells in ankylosing spondylitis. TCRdb itself ran the 5' RACE reads through MiXCR, one entry per CDR3 protein. The table shows about 260,000 distinct CDR3 sequences, with roughly 25% occurring only once. The sequencing input was blood, either unsorted or a sorted T cell fraction (not recorded which). The receptors were sampled from a male donor with ankylosing spondylitis or in good health (not recorded which). CDR3s include the opening cysteine and the closing phenylalanine or tryptophan. The order of the fields is J gene, clone size, D gene, V gene, CDR3 protein, CDR3 DNA. D genes are given only for firm matches. Only some rows state a clone size, as once, few, many or a class for expanded clones.

J gene: TRBJ1-4
clone size: NA
D gene: NA
V gene: TRBV20-1
CDR3 protein: CSAYLQATEKLFF
CDR3 DNA: TGCAGTGCATACCTACAGGCGACTGAAAAACTGTTTTTT

J gene: TRBJ2-1
clone size: NA
D gene: NA
V gene: TRBV3-1
CDR3 protein: CASSRLSDSYNEQFF
CDR3 DNA: TGTGCCAGCAGCCGACTCTCCGACAGCTACAATGAGCAGTTCTTC

J gene: TRBJ2-6
clone size: few
D gene: NA
V gene: TRBV28
CDR3 protein: CASKGPSSRKAESSGANVLTF
CDR3 DNA: TGTGCCAGCAAAGGCCCAAGTTCCAGAAAAGCCGAGAGCTCTGGGGCCAACGTCCTGACTTTC

J gene: TRBJ2-2
clone size: many
D gene: TRBD1
V gene: TRBV12-3/TRBV12-4
CDR3 protein: CASYTGTGVTGELFF
CDR3 DNA: TGTGCCAGCTACACCGGGACAGGAGTAACCGGGGAGCTGTTTTTT

J gene: TRBJ2-3
clone size: NA
D gene: TRBD2
V gene: TRBV29-1
CDR3 protein: CSVAVILAGGSDTQYF
CDR3 DNA: TGCAGCGTTGCCGTAATACTAGCGGGGGGTTCAGATACGCAGTATTTT

J gene: TRBJ1-5
clone size: few
D gene: NA
V gene: TRBV2
CDR3 protein: CASTEGYNQPQHF
CDR3 DNA: TGTGCCAGCACCGAGGGCTACAATCAGCCCCAGCATTTT

J gene: TRBJ2-7
clone size: few
D gene: TRBD2
V gene: TRBV6-1
CDR3 protein: CASGDYTSYEQYF
CDR3 DNA: TGTGCCAGTGGGGACTACACCTCCTACGAGCAGTACTTC

J gene: TRBJ2-3
clone size: many
D gene: NA
V gene: TRBV10-3
CDR3 protein: CASAIGPASTDTQYF
CDR3 DNA: TGTGCCTCGGCCATTGGGCCCGCCAGCACAGATACGCAGTATTTT

J gene: TRBJ2-2
clone size: few
D gene: TRBD1
V gene: TRBV12-3/TRBV12-4
CDR3 protein: CASSNDRGKTGELFF
CDR3 DNA: TGTGCCAGCAGCAACGACAGGGGCAAGACCGGGGAGCTGTTTTTT

J gene: TRBJ1-3
clone size: many
D gene: NA
V gene: TRBV7-4
CDR3 protein: CASSFKQGDGNTIYF
CDR3 DNA: TGTGCCAGCAGCTTTAAACAGGGTGATGGAAACACCATATATTTT

J gene: TRBJ2-5
clone size: NA
D gene: NA
V gene: TRBV11-3
CDR3 protein: CASSLVGRPQETQYF
CDR3 DNA: TGTGCCAGCAGCTTAGTGGGCAGGCCCCAAGAGACCCAGTACTTC

J gene: TRBJ2-3
clone size: many
D gene: TRBD2
V gene: TRBV10-3
CDR3 protein: CATLAGYTDTQYF
CDR3 DNA: TGTGCCACCCTAGCGGGATACACAGATACGCAGTATTTT

J gene: TRBJ2-7
clone size: NA
D gene: TRBD2
V gene: TRBV11-2
CDR3 protein: CASSLRVAGGQRLSSYEQYF
CDR3 DNA: TGTGCCAGCAGCCTCCGGGTAGCGGGGGGCCAGCGATTAAGCTCCTACGAGCAGTACTTC

J gene: TRBJ2-7
clone size: many
D gene: NA
V gene: TRBV6-6
CDR3 protein: CASSYQGLEQYF
CDR3 DNA: TGTGCCAGCAGTTATCAAGGGCTTGAGCAGTACTTC

J gene: TRBJ2-2
clone size: many
D gene: TRBD1
V gene: TRBV20-1
CDR3 protein: CSAGRGIGELFF
CDR3 DNA: TGCAGTGCGGGCAGGGGGATCGGGGAGCTGTTTTTT

J gene: TRBJ1-2
clone size: many
D gene: NA
V gene: TRBV20-1
CDR3 protein: CSAPHMTYGYTF
CDR3 DNA: TGCAGTGCTCCGCATATGACCTATGGCTACACCTTC

J gene: TRBJ1-1
clone size: NA
D gene: TRBD1
V gene: TRBV6-1
CDR3 protein: CASTDPGQGRTEAFF
CDR3 DNA: TGTGCCAGCACCGACCCGGGACAGGGTCGAACTGAAGCTTTCTTT

J gene: TRBJ2-5
clone size: many
D gene: NA
V gene: TRBV12-3/TRBV12-4
CDR3 protein: CASSPKRETQYF
CDR3 DNA: TGTGCCAGCAGTCCAAAAAGGGAGACCCAGTACTTC

J gene: TRBJ2-2
clone size: NA
D gene: TRBD1
V gene: TRBV10-3
CDR3 protein: CAIADRVNTGELFF
CDR3 DNA: TGTGCCATCGCGGACAGGGTGAACACCGGGGAGCTGTTTTTT

J gene: TRBJ2-1
clone size: NA
D gene: TRBD1
V gene: TRBV12-3/TRBV12-4
CDR3 protein: CASSWEQGVGQSYNEQFF
CDR3 DNA: TGTGCCAGCAGTTGGGAGCAGGGGGTTGGGCAATCCTACAATGAGCAGTTCTTC

J gene: TRBJ2-2
clone size: many
D gene: NA
V gene: TRBV5-1
CDR3 protein: CASTLAGADTTGELFF
CDR3 DNA: TGCGCCAGCACACTAGCTGGAGCGGATACTACCGGGGAGCTGTTTTTT

J gene: TRBJ1-2
clone size: many
D gene: NA
V gene: TRBV12-3/TRBV12-4
CDR3 protein: CASSFFERSGYTF
CDR3 DNA: TGTGCCAGCAGTTTCTTCGAGAGGAGCGGCTACACCTTC

J gene: TRBJ2-7
clone size: few
D gene: TRBD1
V gene: TRBV10-3
CDR3 protein: CAISKTGTAVQSDEQYF
CDR3 DNA: TGTGCCATCAGTAAAACCGGGACAGCGGTTCAGAGTGACGAGCAGTACTTC

J gene: TRBJ2-7
clone size: NA
D gene: TRBD1
V gene: TRBV20-1
CDR3 protein: CSARPGTGIDEQYF
CDR3 DNA: TGCAGTGCTCGACCCGGGACAGGGATCGACGAGCAGTACTTC

J gene: TRBJ1-6
clone size: NA
D gene: NA
V gene: TRBV20-1
CDR3 protein: CSARDFRRADNSPLHF
CDR3 DNA: TGCAGTGCTAGAGATTTTAGGAGGGCCGATAATTCACCCCTCCACTTT

J gene: TRBJ2-7
clone size: once
D gene: TRBD1
V gene: TRBV18
CDR3 protein: CASSPDRVEQYF
CDR3 DNA: TGTGCCAGCTCACCAGACAGGGTCGAGCAGTACTTC

J gene: TRBJ2-7
clone size: NA
D gene: TRBD2
V gene: TRBV6-2/TRBV6-3
CDR3 protein: CASRQAGGSYEQYF
CDR3 DNA: TGTGCCAGCAGGCAAGCGGGGGGCTCCTACGAGCAGTACTTC

J gene: TRBJ2-3
clone size: NA
D gene: TRBD2
V gene: TRBV3-1
CDR3 protein: CASSTRLAQRGNTQYF
CDR3 DNA: TGTGCCAGCAGCACCCGACTAGCCCAAAGAGGGAATACGCAGTATTTT

J gene: TRBJ2-7
clone size: few
D gene: NA
V gene: TRBV19
CDR3 protein: CASSITSEINRGEQYF
CDR3 DNA: TGTGCCAGTAGTATAACTTCGGAAATCAATCGGGGCGAGCAGTACTTC

J gene: TRBJ1-2
clone size: NA
D gene: TRBD1
V gene: TRBV12-3/TRBV12-4
CDR3 protein: CASSLSGQVYGYTF
CDR3 DNA: TGTGCCAGCAGTTTATCGGGACAGGTCTATGGCTACACCTTC

J gene: TRBJ2-7
clone size: NA
D gene: TRBD1
V gene: TRBV6-1
CDR3 protein: CASSPDRAGYEQYF
CDR3 DNA: TGTGCCAGCAGTCCAGACAGGGCTGGCTACGAGCAGTACTTC

J gene: TRBJ2-3
clone size: NA
D gene: NA
V gene: TRBV5-5
CDR3 protein: CASTPRTDTQYF
CDR3 DNA: TGTGCCAGCACCCCACGCACAGATACGCAGTATTTT

J gene: TRBJ2-5
clone size: once
D gene: TRBD1
V gene: TRBV28
CDR3 protein: CASRIGQVQETQYF
CDR3 DNA: TGTGCCAGCAGAATCGGACAGGTCCAAGAGACCCAGTACTTC

J gene: TRBJ1-2
clone size: few
D gene: TRBD1
V gene: TRBV6-5
CDR3 protein: CASSWTGSYYGYTF
CDR3 DNA: TGTGCCAGCAGTTGGACAGGGAGTTACTATGGCTACACCTTC

J gene: TRBJ2-3
clone size: NA
D gene: NA
V gene: TRBV2
CDR3 protein: CASSDGRGTDTQYF
CDR3 DNA: TGTGCCAGCAGTGACGGGCGGGGCACAGATACGCAGTATTTT

J gene: TRBJ2-4
clone size: NA
D gene: NA
V gene: TRBV18
CDR3 protein: CASSPFLPGMENIQYF
CDR3 DNA: TGTGCCAGCTCACCTTTCTTACCTGGAATGGAAAACATTCAGTACTTC

J gene: TRBJ1-2
clone size: few
D gene: NA
V gene: TRBV20-1
CDR3 protein: CSARLTDNYGYTF
CDR3 DNA: TGCAGTGCTAGGCTTACAGATAACTATGGCTACACCTTC

J gene: TRBJ1-5
clone size: NA
D gene: NA
V gene: TRBV28
CDR3 protein: CASSRDQPQHF
CDR3 DNA: TGTGCCAGCAGCAGGGATCAGCCCCAGCATTTT

J gene: TRBJ2-5
clone size: many
D gene: TRBD1
V gene: TRBV20-1
CDR3 protein: CSATIEGTGPSGTQYF
CDR3 DNA: TGCAGTGCTACCATCGAAGGGACAGGGCCGTCGGGGACCCAGTACTTC

J gene: TRBJ2-7
clone size: NA
D gene: NA
V gene: TRBV20-1
CDR3 protein: CSARDARTYEQYF
CDR3 DNA: TGCAGTGCTAGAGATGCCAGAACCTACGAGCAGTACTTC

J gene: TRBJ2-5
clone size: NA
D gene: NA
V gene: TRBV7-9
CDR3 protein: CASSPSDGQETQYF
CDR3 DNA: TGTGCCAGCAGCCCTAGCGACGGCCAAGAGACCCAGTACTTC

J gene: TRBJ2-2
clone size: NA
D gene: TRBD2
V gene: TRBV20-1
CDR3 protein: CCAETSGQPNTGELFF
CDR3 DNA: TGCTGTGCTGAAACTAGCGGACAACCGAACACCGGGGAGCTGTTTTTT

J gene: TRBJ2-3
clone size: few
D gene: NA
V gene: TRBV25-1
CDR3 protein: CASSDSLGASTDTQYF
CDR3 DNA: TGTGCCAGCAGTGATTCCCTAGGGGCGTCCACAGATACGCAGTATTTT

J gene: TRBJ1-6
clone size: few
D gene: NA
V gene: TRBV10-3
CDR3 protein: CAISESGGRGNSPLHF
CDR3 DNA: TGTGCCATCAGTGAGTCTGGGGGGCGCGGTAATTCACCCCTCCACTTT

J gene: TRBJ2-5
clone size: few
D gene: TRBD2
V gene: TRBV20-1
CDR3 protein: CSAGRGETQYF
CDR3 DNA: TGCAGTGCTGGGAGGGGCGAGACCCAGTACTTC

J gene: TRBJ1-1
clone size: many
D gene: NA
V gene: TRBV12-3/TRBV12-4
CDR3 protein: CASSQGRDTEAFF
CDR3 DNA: TGTGCCAGCAGCCAGGGGAGGGACACTGAAGCTTTCTTT